The entry that follows covers one T cell receptor beta chain sequence. Antigen specificity is unknown. Germline V CDR1 and CDR2: MNHEY, SMNVEV (reference sequence). The CDR3 is made up of 16 amino acids. J lost 6 bases, V lost 5 bases, and 9 bases had no gene match. The sample is drawn from a study of cytomegalovirus exposure and HLA in healthy donors. Notes on the study in general: Excluded: some indistinguishable V segments such as TRBV6-2 and TRBV6-3. Earlier findings revealed that most TCR beta V segments proved productive either about 90% or about 30% of the time.

This PCR relied on a set of 60 Vbeta primers and 13 Jbeta primers. Assay: immunoSEQ multiplex PCR; the TCRdb copy retains only in-frame clones and omits some. The sample contains fewer than 200,000 clones, over 75% of which appear only once. The specimen sequenced was PBMCs. The sequence was collected from a girl in the first two years of life in good health and CMV-seronegative. V is TRBV27 and J is TRBJ1-6; 8 nucleotides match TRBD1. The CDR3 loop is CASSTPTGALNSPLHF. For the CDR3, the DNA is TGTGCCAGCAGTACCCCGACAGGGGCCCTTAATTCACCCCTCCACTTT.